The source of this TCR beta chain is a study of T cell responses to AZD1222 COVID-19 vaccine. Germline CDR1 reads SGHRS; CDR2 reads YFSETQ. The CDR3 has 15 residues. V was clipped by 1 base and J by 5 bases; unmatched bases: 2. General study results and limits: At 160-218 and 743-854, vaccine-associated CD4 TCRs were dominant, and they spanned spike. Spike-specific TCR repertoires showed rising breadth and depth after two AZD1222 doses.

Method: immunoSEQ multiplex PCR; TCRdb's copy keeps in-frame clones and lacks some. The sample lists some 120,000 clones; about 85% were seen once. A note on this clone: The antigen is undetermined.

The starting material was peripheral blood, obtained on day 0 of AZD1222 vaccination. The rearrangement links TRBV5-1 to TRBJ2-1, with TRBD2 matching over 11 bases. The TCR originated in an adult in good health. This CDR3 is CASSLLAGGNNEQFF. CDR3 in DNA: TGCGCCAGCAGCTTGCTAGCGGGGGGCAACAATGAGCAGTTCTTC.